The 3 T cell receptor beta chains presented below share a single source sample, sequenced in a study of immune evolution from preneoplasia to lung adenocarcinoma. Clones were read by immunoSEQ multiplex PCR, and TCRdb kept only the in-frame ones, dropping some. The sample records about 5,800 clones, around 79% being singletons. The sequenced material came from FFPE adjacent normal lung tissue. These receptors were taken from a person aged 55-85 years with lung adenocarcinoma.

CDR3 coding DNA: TGTGCCAGCAGCCAAGATGGGAGCGGGATCTACAATGAGCAGTTCTTC. As protein: CASSQDGSGIYNEQFF. J is TRBJ2-1 and V is TRBV4-2; 7 bases line up with TRBD2. The CDR3 loop spans 16 amino acids. Germline CDR1 is LGHNA and CDR2 is YNFKEQ. Germline trimming cut 0 bases from V and 3 bases from J; bases unmatched to any gene: 5.

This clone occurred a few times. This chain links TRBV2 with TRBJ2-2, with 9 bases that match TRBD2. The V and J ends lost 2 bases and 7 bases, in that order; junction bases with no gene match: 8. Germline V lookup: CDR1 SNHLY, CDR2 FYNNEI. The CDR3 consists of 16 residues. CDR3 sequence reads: CASSERREGVGGELFF. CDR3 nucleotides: TGTGCCAGCAGTGAACGGCGGGAGGGCGTCGGCGGGGAGCTGTTTTTT.

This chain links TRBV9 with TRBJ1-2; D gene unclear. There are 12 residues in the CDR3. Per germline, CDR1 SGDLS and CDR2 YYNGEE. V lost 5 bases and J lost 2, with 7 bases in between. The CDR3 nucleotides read TGTGCCAGCAGGGCAGCCAACTATGGCTACACCTTC. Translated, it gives CASRAANYGYTF. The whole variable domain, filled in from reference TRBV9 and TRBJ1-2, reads DSGVTQTPKHLITATGQRVTLRCSPRSGDLSVYWYQQSLDQGLQFLIQYYNGEERAKGNILERFSAQQFPDLHSELNLSSLELGDSALYFCASRAANYGYTFGSGTRLTVV.